This TCR beta chain was profiled in a study of beta chain features in type 1 diabetes. Across the whole study: The study found patients and healthy donors alike in age, gender and cell yields.

Findings of the study overall: The study notes PCR might favor shorter templates equally in patients and controls.

This CDR3 region has 13 residues. Germline V gene sequence: CDR1 SSHAT, CDR2 FNYEAQ (reference sequence). This clone was counted a few times. Antigen specificity is unknown. A read error may produce the germline difference seen at one junction end. The sequenced template was cDNA made from the entire isolated RNA. The data were produced by immunoSEQ multiplex PCR, yet TCRdb's version contains in-frame clones alone and is incomplete. This sample carries around 310,000 clones, 9.5% to 12% of them seen once, and the ten largest clones take about 0.014%. Once sorted, every population was more than 98% pure.

The receptor was derived from a woman between 25 and 40 years old in good health. Input material: naive CD4+ T cells from blood. The chain has TRBV7-7 and TRBJ2-3; the D is unclear. CDR3 bases: TGTGCTAGCAGCTTAATCACCGGAGATACGCAGTATTTT. Its protein product is CASSLITGDTQYF.